This paragraph covers one T cell receptor (beta chain) sequence. The antigen remains undetermined. The V gene lost 5 bases and the J gene lost 3 bases, with 11 bases spanning the gap. CDR3 length equals 14 residues. Per germline, CDR1 MNHEY and CDR2 SMNVEV (reference sequence). Clones were read by immunoSEQ multiplex PCR, and TCRdb kept only the in-frame ones, dropping some. The sample has 200,000 to 300,000 clones; about 90% are singletons. This entry is derived from a study of cytomegalovirus exposure and HLA in healthy donors. Study-wide context: The 120 validation repertoires were produced on the same platform as the 720 or so repertoires of the first cohort. This was reported in a later analysis. Study-level findings and limits: The study designated fewer than 200 TCR beta chains cytomegalovirus-associated. Rare TCR sequences predominated, though certain public TCRs were found in many donors. Reportedly, cytomegalovirus status was diagnosed with high sensitivity and specificity.

The rearrangement joins TRBV27 to TRBJ1-5; D uncertain. The sequencing input was PBMCs. The receptor was derived from a man aged 18-30 years in good health and CMV-seropositive. The CDR3 nucleotides are TGTGCCAGCAGTACGTTACCGCACAATCAGCCCCAGCATTTT. This sequence encodes CASSTLPHNQPQHF.